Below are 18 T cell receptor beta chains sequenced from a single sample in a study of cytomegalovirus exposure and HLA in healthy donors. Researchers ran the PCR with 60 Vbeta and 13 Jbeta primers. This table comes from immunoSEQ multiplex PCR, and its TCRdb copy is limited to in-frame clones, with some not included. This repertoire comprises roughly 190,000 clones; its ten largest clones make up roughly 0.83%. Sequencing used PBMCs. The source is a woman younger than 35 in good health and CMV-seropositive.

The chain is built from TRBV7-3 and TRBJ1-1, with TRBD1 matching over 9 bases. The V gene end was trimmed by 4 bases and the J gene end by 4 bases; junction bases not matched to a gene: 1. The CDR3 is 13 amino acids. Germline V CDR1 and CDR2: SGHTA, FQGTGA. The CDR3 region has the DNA TGTGCCAGCAGCTGGGGACAGGGCACTGAAGCTTTCTTT. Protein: CASSWGQGTEAFF.

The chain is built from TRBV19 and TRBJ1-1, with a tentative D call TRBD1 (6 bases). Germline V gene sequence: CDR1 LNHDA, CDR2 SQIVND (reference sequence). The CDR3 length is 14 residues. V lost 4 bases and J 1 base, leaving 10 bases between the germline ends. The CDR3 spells CASSTPGQNTEAFF. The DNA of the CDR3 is TGTGCCAGTAGTACCCCGGGACAGAACACTGAAGCTTTCTTT.

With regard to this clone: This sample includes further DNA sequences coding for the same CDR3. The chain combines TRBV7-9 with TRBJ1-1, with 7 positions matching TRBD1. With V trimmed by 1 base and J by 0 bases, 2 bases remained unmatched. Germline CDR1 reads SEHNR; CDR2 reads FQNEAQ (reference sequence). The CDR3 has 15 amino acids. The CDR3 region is CASSLEGQLNTEAFF. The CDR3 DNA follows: TGTGCCAGCAGCTTAGAGGGACAGCTGAACACTGAAGCTTTCTTT. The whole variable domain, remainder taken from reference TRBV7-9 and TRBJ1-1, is DTGVSQNPRHKITKRGQNVTFRCDPISEHNRLYWYRQTLGQGPEFLTYFQNEAQLEKSRLLSDRFSAERPKGSFSTLEIQRTEQGDSAMYLCASSLEGQLNTEAFFGQGTRLTVV.

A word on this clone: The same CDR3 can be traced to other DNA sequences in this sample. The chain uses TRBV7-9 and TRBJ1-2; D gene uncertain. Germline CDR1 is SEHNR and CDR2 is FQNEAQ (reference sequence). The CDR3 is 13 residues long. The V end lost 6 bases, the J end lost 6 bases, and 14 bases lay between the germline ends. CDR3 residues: CASSLEGYDGYTF. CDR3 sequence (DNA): TGTGCCAGCAGTCTAGAGGGATATGATGGCTACACCTTC.

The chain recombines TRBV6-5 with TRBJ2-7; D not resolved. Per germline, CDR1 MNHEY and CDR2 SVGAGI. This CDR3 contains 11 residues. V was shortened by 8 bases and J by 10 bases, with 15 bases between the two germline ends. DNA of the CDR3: TGTGCCAGCGGCTATCAGTGGGCTCAGTACTTC. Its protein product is CASGYQWAQYF.

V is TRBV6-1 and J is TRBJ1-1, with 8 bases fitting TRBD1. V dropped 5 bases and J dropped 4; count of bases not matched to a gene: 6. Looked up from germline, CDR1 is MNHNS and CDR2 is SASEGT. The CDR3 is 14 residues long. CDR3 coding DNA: TGTGCCAGCAGTCCTGACAGGGGAGGCACTGAAGCTTTCTTT. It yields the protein CASSPDRGGTEAFF.

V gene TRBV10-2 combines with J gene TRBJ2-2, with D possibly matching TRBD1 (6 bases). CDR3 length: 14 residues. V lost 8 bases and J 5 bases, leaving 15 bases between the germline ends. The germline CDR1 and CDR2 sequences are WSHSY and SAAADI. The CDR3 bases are TGCGCCAGCTACCCAGGGACACCGACCGGGGAGCTGTTTTTT. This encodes CASYPGTPTGELFF.

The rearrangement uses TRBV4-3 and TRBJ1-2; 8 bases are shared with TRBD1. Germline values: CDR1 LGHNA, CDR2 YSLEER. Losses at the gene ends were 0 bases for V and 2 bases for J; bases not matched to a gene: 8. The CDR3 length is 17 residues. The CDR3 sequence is CASSQELTGVSNYGYTF. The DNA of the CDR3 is TGCGCCAGCAGCCAAGAACTGACAGGGGTATCCAACTATGGCTACACCTTC.

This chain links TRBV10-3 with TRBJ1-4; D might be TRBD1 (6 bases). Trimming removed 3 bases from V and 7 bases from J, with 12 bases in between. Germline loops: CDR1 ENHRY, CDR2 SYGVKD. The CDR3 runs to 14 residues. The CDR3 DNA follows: TGTGCCATCAGTGATTCGGGGACAATTGAAAAACTGTTTTTT. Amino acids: CAISDSGTIEKLFF.

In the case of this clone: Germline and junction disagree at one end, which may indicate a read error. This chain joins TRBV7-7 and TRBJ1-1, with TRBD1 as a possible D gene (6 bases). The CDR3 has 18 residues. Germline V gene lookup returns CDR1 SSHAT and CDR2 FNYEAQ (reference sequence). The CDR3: CASSQWGGRLDGGTEAFF. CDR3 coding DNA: TGTGCTAGCAGCCAATGGGGGGGGCGACTTGACGGTGGCACTGAAGCTTTCTTT.

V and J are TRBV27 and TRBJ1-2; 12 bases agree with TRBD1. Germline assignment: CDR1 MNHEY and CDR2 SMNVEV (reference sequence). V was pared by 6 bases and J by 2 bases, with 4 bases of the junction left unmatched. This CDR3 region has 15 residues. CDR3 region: CASRGDRGLNYGYTF. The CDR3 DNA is TGTGCCAGCAGAGGGGACAGGGGGCTAAACTATGGCTACACCTTC.

CDR3 residues: CASSYGGGSNQPQHF. The DNA of the CDR3 is TGTGCCAGCAGTTACGGTGGGGGGAGCAATCAGCCCCAGCATTTT. The chain links TRBV6-5 to TRBJ1-5; D perhaps matches TRBD1 (5 bases). V was trimmed by 2 bases and J by 1 base, leaving 9 bases between them. Germline CDR1 and CDR2: MNHEY and SVGAGI. The length of the CDR3 is 15 residues.

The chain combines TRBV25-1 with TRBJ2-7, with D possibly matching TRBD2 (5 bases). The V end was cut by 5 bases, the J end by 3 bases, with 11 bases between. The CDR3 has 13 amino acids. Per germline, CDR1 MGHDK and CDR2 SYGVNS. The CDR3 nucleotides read TGTGCCAGCAGTCTCGGGATTTACTACGAGCAGTACTTC. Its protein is CASSLGIYYEQYF.

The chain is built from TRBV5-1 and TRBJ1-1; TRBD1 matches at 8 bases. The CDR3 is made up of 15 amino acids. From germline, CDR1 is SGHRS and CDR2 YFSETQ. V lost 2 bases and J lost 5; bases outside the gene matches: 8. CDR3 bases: TGCGCCAGCAGCTTATCAGGGGGCGCGAGGACTGAAGCTTTCTTT. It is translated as CASSLSGGARTEAFF.

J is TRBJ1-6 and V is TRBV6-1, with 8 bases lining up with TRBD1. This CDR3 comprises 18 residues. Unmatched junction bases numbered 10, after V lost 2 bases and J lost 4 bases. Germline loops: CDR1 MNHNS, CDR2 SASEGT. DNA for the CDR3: TGTGCCAGCAGTGAACCCCCCCAGGGGGCGGGTTATAATTCACCCCTCCACTTT. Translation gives CASSEPPQGAGYNSPLHF.

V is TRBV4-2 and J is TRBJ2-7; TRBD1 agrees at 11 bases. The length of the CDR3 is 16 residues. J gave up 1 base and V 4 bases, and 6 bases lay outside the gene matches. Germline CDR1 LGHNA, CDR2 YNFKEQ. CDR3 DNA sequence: TGTGCCAGCAGCCTAGAAGGGACAGGGGGATCCTACGAGCAGTACTTC. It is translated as CASSLEGTGGSYEQYF.

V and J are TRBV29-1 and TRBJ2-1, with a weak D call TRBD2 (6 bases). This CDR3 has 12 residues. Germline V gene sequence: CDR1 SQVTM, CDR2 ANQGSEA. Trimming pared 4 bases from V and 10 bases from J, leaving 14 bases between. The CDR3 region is CSVAEGGNEQFF. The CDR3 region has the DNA TGCAGCGTTGCGGAGGGTGGGAACGAGCAGTTCTTC.

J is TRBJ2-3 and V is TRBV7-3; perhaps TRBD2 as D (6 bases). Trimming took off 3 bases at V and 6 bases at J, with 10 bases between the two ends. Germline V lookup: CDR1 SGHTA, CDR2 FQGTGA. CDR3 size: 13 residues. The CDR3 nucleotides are TGTGCCAGCAGCTTTGGGGGGAGTGATACGCAGTATTTT. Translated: CASSFGGSDTQYF.